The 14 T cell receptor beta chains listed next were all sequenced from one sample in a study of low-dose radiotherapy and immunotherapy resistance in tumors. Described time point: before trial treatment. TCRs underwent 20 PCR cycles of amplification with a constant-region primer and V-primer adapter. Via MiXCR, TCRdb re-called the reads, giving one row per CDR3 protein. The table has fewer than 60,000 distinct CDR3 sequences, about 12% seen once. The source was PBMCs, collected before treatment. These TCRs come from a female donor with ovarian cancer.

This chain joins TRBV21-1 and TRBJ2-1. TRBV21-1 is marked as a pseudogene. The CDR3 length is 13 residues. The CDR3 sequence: CASSRRVYNEQFF. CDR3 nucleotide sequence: TGTGCCAGCAGCCGCCGAGTTTACAATGAGCAGTTCTTC.

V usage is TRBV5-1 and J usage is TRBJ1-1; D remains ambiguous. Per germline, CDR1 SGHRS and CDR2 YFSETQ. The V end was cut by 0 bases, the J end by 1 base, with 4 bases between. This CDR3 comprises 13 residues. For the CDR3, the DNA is TGCGCCAGCAGCTTGGACCGGAACACTGAAGCTTTCTTT. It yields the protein CASSLDRNTEAFF.

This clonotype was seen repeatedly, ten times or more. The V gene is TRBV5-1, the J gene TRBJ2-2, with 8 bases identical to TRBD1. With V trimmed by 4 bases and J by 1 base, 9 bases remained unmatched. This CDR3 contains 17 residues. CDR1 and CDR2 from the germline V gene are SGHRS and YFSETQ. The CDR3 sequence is CASSRTQTGGNTGELFF. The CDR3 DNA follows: TGCGCCAGCAGCCGTACTCAAACAGGGGGGAACACCGGGGAGCTGTTTTTT.

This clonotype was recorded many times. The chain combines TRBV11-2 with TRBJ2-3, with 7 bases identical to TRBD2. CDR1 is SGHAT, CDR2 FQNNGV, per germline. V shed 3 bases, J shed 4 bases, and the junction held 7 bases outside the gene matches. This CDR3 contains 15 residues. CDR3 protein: CASSFMAGVADTQYF. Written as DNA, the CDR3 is TGTGCCAGCAGCTTTATGGCGGGAGTGGCAGATACGCAGTATTTT.

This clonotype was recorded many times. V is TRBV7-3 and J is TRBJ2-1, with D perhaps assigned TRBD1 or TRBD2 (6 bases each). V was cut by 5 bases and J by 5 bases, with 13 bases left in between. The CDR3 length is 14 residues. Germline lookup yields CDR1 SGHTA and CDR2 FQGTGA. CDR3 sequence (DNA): TGTGCCAGCAGCGCGGGACAAGCCAACAATGAGCAGTTCTTC. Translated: CASSAGQANNEQFF.

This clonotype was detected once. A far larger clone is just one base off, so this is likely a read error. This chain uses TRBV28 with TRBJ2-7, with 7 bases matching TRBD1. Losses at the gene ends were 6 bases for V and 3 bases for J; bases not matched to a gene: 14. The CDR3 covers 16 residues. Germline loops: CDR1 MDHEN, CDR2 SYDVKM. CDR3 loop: CASSRAGGALGYEQYF. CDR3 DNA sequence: TGTGCCAGCAGCCGCGCAGGGGGAGCGCTGGGCTACGAGCAGTACTTC.

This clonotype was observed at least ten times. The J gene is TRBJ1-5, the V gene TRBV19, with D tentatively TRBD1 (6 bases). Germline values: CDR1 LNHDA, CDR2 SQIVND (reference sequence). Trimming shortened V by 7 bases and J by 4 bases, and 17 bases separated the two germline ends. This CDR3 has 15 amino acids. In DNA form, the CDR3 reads TGTGCCAGTAAGGTTCGGGGGCGGTGGAATCAGCCCCAGCATTTT. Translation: CASKVRGRWNQPQHF.

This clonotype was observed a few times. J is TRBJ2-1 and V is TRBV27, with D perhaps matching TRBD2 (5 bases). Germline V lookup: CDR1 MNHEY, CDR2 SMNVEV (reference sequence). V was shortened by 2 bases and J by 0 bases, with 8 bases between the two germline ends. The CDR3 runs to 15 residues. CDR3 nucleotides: TGTGCCAGCAGTTTAGTAGCGAACTCCTACAATGAGCAGTTCTTC. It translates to CASSLVANSYNEQFF.

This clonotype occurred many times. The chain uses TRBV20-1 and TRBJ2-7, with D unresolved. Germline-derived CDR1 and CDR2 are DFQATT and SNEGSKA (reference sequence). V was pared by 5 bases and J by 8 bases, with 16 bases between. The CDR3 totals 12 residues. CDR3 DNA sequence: TGCAGTGCTGGCCCGTACAGCTTCCAGCAGTACTTC. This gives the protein CSAGPYSFQQYF.

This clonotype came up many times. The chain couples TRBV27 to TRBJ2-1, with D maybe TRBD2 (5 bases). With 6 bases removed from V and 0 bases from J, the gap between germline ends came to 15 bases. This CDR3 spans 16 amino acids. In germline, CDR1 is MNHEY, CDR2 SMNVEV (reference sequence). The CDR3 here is CASRNIAIDSYNEQFF. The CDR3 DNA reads TGTGCCAGCAGGAATATAGCGATAGACTCCTACAATGAGCAGTTCTTC.

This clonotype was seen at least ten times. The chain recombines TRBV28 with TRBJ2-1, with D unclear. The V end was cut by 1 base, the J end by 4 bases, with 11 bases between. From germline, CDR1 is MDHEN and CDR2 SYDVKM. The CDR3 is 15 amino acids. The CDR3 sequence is CASSLSSTVYNEQFF. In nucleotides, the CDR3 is TGTGCCAGCAGTTTATCCTCCACCGTGTACAATGAGCAGTTCTTC.

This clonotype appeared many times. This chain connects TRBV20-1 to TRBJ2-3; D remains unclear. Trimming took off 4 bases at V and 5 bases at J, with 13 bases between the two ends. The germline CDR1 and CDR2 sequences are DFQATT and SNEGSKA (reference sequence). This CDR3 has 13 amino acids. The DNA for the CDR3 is TGCAGTGCTACCCGCAACGAGGTAGATACGCAGTATTTT. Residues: CSATRNEVDTQYF.

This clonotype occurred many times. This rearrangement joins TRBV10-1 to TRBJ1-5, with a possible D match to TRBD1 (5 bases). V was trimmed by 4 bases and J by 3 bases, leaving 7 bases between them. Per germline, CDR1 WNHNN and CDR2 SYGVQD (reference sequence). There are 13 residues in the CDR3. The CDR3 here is CASSGGPNQPQHF. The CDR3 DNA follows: TGCGCCAGCAGTGGGGGACCCAATCAGCCCCAGCATTTT.

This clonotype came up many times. The CDR3 here is CASSYSDRNTEAFF. For the CDR3, the DNA is TGTGCCAGCAGTTACTCCGACAGGAACACTGAAGCTTTCTTT. The V gene is TRBV6-5, the J gene TRBJ1-1; possible D gene TRBD1, 5 bases. The CDR3 runs to 14 residues. Germline V lookup: CDR1 MNHEY, CDR2 SVGAGI. The ends were cut back, 0 bases at V and 1 base at J, with 6 bases in the middle.